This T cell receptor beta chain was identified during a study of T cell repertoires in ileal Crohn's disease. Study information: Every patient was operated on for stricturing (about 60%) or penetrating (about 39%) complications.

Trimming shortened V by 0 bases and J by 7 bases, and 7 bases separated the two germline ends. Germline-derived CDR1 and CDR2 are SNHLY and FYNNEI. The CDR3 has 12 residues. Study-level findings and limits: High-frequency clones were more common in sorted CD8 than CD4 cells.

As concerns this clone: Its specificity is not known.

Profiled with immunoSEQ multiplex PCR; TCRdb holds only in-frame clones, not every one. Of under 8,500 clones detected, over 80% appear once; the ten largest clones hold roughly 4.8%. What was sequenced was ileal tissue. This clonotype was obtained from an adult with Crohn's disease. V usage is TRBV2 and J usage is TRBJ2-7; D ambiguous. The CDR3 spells CASSEAGYEQYF. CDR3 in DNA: TGTGCCAGCAGTGAAGCGGGCTATGAGCAGTACTTC.